The rows below give T cell receptor beta chains drawn from one sample of a study of T cell repertoires in cytomegalovirus infection. TCRdb processed the reads anew with MiXCR; each CDR3 protein has one entry. The profile shows 800,000 to 950,000 distinct CDR3 sequences, about 30% of them singletons. For these receptors, no antigen is known. Sequences were derived from cultured CD8+ T cells from PBMCs, sampled from culture after CMV antigen stimulation. All receptors derive from a human donor in good health (CMV status not recorded). Some clones in this sample may be carry-over from other donors' samples. CDR3s include the opening cysteine and the closing phenylalanine or tryptophan. The D gene is left open where the match is weak. Size is omitted from some rows. Given values are once, few, many or a class for expanded clones.

TRBJ2-1 | TRBV19 | . | few | TGTGCCAGTAGTATCCCTGGATTTTACAATGAGCAGTTCTTC | CASSIPGFYNEQFF
TRBJ2-3 | TRBV2 | TRBD2 | . | TGTGCCAGCAGTGTTGCGACTAGCGGGGGGCCGGATACGCAGTATTTT | CASSVATSGGPDTQYF
TRBJ2-1 | TRBV4-1 | TRBD2 | many | TGCGCCAGCAGCCAAGATCCTGGGGGGGGTGAGCAGTTCTTC | CASSQDPGGGEQFF
TRBJ1-2 | TRBV19 | . | few | TGTGCCAGTAGTCCTATCCCGGGGGACGCCTATGGCTACACCTTC | CASSPIPGDAYGYTF
TRBJ1-1 | TRBV7-9 | . | few | TGTGCCAGCAGCTTAGGGGAGGGGCGCGACACTGAAGCTTTCTTT | CASSLGEGRDTEAFF
TRBJ2-1 | TRBV7-2 | TRBD2 | few | TGTGCCAGCAGCTGGGGACTAGCGGGGGTCAATGAGCAGTTCTTC | CASSWGLAGVNEQFF
TRBJ2-1 | TRBV7-8 | TRBD1 | few | TGTGCCAGCAGCTTAGCCGGGACAGGGATTAGGAATGAGCAGTTCTTC | CASSLAGTGIRNEQFF
TRBJ2-2 | TRBV4-1 | . | . | TGCGCCAGCAGCCCCGCCTCAACCGGGGAGCTGTTTTTT | CASSPASTGELFF
TRBJ1-2 | TRBV4-2 | . | . | TGTGCCAGCAGCCAAGGGTCAGGCGTTCGAGAAATTTACACCTTC | CASSQGSGVREIYTF
TRBJ1-1 | TRBV19 | . | . | TGTGCCAGTACCCCCCGGCGGGGATTAAACACTGAAGCTTTCTTT | CASTPRRGLNTEAFF
TRBJ1-1 | TRBV12-3/TRBV12-4 | . | many | TGTGCCAGCAGTTTGGGGGGCATAAAAGCTTTCTTT | CASSLGGIKAFF
TRBJ2-7 | TRBV4-1 | TRBD1 | . | TGCGCCAGCATGCCCGGGACAGGGCACTACGAGCAGTACTTC | CASMPGTGHYEQYF
TRBJ1-5 | TRBV6-2/TRBV6-3 | TRBD1 | . | TGTGCCCTGATACAGGGGGCCGGTCAGCCCCAGCATTTT | CALIQGAGQPQHF
TRBJ2-1 | TRBV7-2 | TRBD2 | many | TGTGCCAGCACCCTGGAACTAGCGGGGTACAATGAGCAGTTCTTC | CASTLELAGYNEQFF
TRBJ1-1 | TRBV6-2/TRBV6-3 | . | few | TGTGCCAGCAGTTGGCAGGCTCCGAACACTGAAGCTTTCTTT | CASSWQAPNTEAFF
TRBJ2-1 | TRBV6-2/TRBV6-3 | TRBD1 | . | TGTGCCAGCACTTTGGGCCCAGGGGGCTATTCTGAGTTCTTC | CASTLGPGGYSEFF
TRBJ1-5 | TRBV7-9 | . | few | TGTGCCAGCAGTTATACGACAGGCAATCAGCCCCAGCATTTT | CASSYTTGNQPQHF
TRBJ2-5 | TRBV6-2/TRBV6-3 | . | few | TGTGCCAGCAGACACCGGGACCCTACAAAAATACCCAAGCAGACCCAGTACTTC | CASRHRDPTKIPKQTQYF
TRBJ2-3 | TRBV19 | . | few | TGTGCCAGTAGTATAGATTGGAGGGAGGATACGCAGTATTTT | CASSIDWREDTQYF
TRBJ1-2 | TRBV10-3 | . | few | TGTGCCATCAGTGAGGTCAACTATGGCTACACCTTC | CAISEVNYGYTF
TRBJ1-1 | TRBV14 | TRBD1 | . | TGTGCCAGCAGCCAAGCCTTCGGGACAGGGGTTTCGGCTTTCTTT | CASSQAFGTGVSAFF
TRBJ1-6 | TRBV6-4 | TRBD1 | few | TGTGCCAGCAGCGCAGCAGGGGGCTTGTATAATTCACCCCTCCACTTT | CASSAAGGLYNSPLHF
TRBJ1-2 | TRBV12-3/TRBV12-4 | . | few | TGTGCCAGCAGTCCCGCCGATGGCTACACCTTC | CASSPADGYTF
TRBJ2-1 | TRBV7-2 | . | many | TGTGCCAGCAGCTTATCGGGAAGGAGAGGGGGGGACAGCGGCCACAATGAGCAGTTCTTC | CASSLSGRRGGDSGHNEQFF
TRBJ2-1 | TRBV12-3/TRBV12-4 | . | once | TGTGCCAGCAACGGGCCCCAGGCATACAATGAGCAGTTCTTC | CASNGPQAYNEQFF
TRBJ1-5 | TRBV6-2/TRBV6-3 | TRBD1 | . | TGTGCCAGCAGTTACCCCCAGGACAGGGGGCATCATAGCAATCAGCCCCAGCATTTT | CASSYPQDRGHHSNQPQHF
TRBJ2-7 | TRBV12-3/TRBV12-4 | . | . | TGCGTAGGCACTTGGGACGAGCAGTACTTC | CVGTWDEQYF
TRBJ2-5 | TRBV5-4 | TRBD1 | . | TGTGCCAGCAGCGTGGCCGGGACAGGGAAAGAGACCCAGTACTTC | CASSVAGTGKETQYF
TRBJ2-1 | TRBV29-1 | . | few | TGCAGCGTTGTTGGGGACACCTCCTACAATGAGCAGTTCTTC | CSVVGDTSYNEQFF
TRBJ2-3 | TRBV3-1 | TRBD2 | few | TGTGCCAGCAGCTTGCGGGGGAGGACAGATACGCAGTATTTT | CASSLRGRTDTQYF
TRBJ2-1 | TRBV6-4 | TRBD2 | . | TGTGCCAGCAGTGACTCGGGACTAGCGTACGATGAGCAGTTCTTC | CASSDSGLAYDEQFF
TRBJ2-1 | TRBV7-9 | TRBD2 | . | TGTGCCAGCAGCCACCGGGACTACTCTTACAATGAGCAGTTCTTC | CASSHRDYSYNEQFF
TRBJ1-3 | TRBV27 | . | . | TGTGCCAGCAGTTTAGCAGGGGAGGGAAACACCATATATTTT | CASSLAGEGNTIYF
TRBJ2-1 | TRBV19 | TRBD2 | . | TGTGCCAGTAGTGTCGGGACTAGCGGGGGCCAGTACAATGAGCAGTTCTTC | CASSVGTSGGQYNEQFF
TRBJ2-7 | TRBV10-3 | . | . | TGTGCCATCAGTGAGGCGTATTCCTACGAGCAGTACTTC | CAISEAYSYEQYF
TRBJ2-3 | TRBV4-3 | TRBD2 | . | TGCGCCAGCAGCCATGAAACTAGCGGGGTCAGAACAGATACGCAGTATTTT | CASSHETSGVRTDTQYF
TRBJ1-6 | TRBV4-3 | . | few | TGCGCCAGCAGCCAAGATACGGGGGGGTCCTATAATTCACCCCTCCACTTT | CASSQDTGGSYNSPLHF
TRBJ2-7 | TRBV6-1 | . | many | TGTGCCAGCAGTGAGAGGCAAGGGGGTTACGAGCAGTACTTC | CASSERQGGYEQYF
TRBJ2-2 | TRBV24-1 | . | . | TGTGCCACCAGTGATTTACGCTCTCCGAACACCGGGGAGCTGTTTTTT | CATSDLRSPNTGELFF
TRBJ2-3 | TRBV5-4 | TRBD2 | . | TGTGCCAGCAGTTCCGGGACTAGCGGGGCAGCTAGCACAGATACGCAGTATTTT | CASSSGTSGAASTDTQYF
TRBJ2-3 | TRBV6-2/TRBV6-3 | . | . | TGTGCCAGCGTACAACAGGGATCAGATACGCAGTATTTT | CASVQQGSDTQYF
TRBJ1-2 | TRBV27 | . | . | TGTGCCAGCAGTCCCCTAGGGAGTAACTATGGCTACACCTTC | CASSPLGSNYGYTF
TRBJ1-1 | TRBV4-1 | TRBD1 | few | TGCGCCAGCAGCCAAGATAACAGGGGGAGGAACACTGAAGCTTTCTTT | CASSQDNRGRNTEAFF
TRBJ1-5 | TRBV7-8 | . | few | TGTGCCAGCAGCTCCGCTTTGGGGGCGCCTTGGCAGCCCCAGCATTTT | CASSSALGAPWQPQHF
TRBJ2-1 | TRBV6-2/TRBV6-3 | . | few | TGTGCCAGCAGGGGGTCAAGGTCCTACAATGAGCAGTTCTTC | CASRGSRSYNEQFF
TRBJ2-1 | TRBV4-1 | TRBD2 | few | TGTGCCAGCAGCCGGGGGGGAGCGGGGGATGAGCAGTTCTTC | CASSRGGAGDEQFF
TRBJ1-3 | TRBV3-1 | . | . | TGTGCCAGCAGCCAAGACCCCCCCGCAAGCTCTGGAAACACCATATATTTT | CASSQDPPASSGNTIYF
TRBJ2-3 | TRBV12-3/TRBV12-4 | . | . | TGTGCCAGCAGCTCGGACTATTCAGATACGCAGTATTTT | CASSSDYSDTQYF
TRBJ2-7 | TRBV4-1 | TRBD1 | few | TGCGCCAGCAGCCTTGGGACAGATCCCTACGAGCAGTACTTC | CASSLGTDPYEQYF
TRBJ1-1 | TRBV28 | TRBD1 | few | TGTGCCAGCAGTCTGAAGGACAGGGTCATGAACACTGAAGCTTTCTTT | CASSLKDRVMNTEAFF
TRBJ2-2 | TRBV27 | TRBD1 | few | TGTGCCAGCAGTCGGACAGGGTATACCGGGGAGCTGTTTTTT | CASSRTGYTGELFF
TRBJ2-1 | TRBV4-2 | . | few | TGTGCCAGCAGCCAACAGGACTACAATGAGCAGTTCTTC | CASSQQDYNEQFF